Below are 31 T cell receptor beta chains sequenced from a single sample in a study of T-cell reconstitution after alpha-beta-depleted transplantation in children. TCRbeta library preparation incorporated unique molecular identifiers. A single record per CDR3 protein comes from TCRdb applying MiXCR to the PCR reads. The data show 150,000 to 250,000 distinct CDR3 sequences, approximately 15% seen once. The sample here was PBMCs from the stem cell graft donor, taken from the stem cell graft. These receptors all come from a human donor who donated a stem cell graft to a child with acute lymphoblastic leukemia.

The chain joins TRBV29-1 to TRBJ2-1; 13 positions agree with TRBD2. The V gene's germline CDR1 is SQVTM and CDR2 ANQGSEA. V lost 7 bases to trimming and J lost 7 bases; unmatched junction nucleotides: 13. The CDR3 has 16 amino acids. CDR3 sequence reads: CSELAGGPGGVNEQFF. Here the CDR3 DNA reads TGCAGCGAACTAGCGGGAGGGCCCGGGGGGGTGAATGAGCAGTTCTTC.

This clonotype was seen only a few times. The J gene is TRBJ2-3, the V gene TRBV23-1, with 8 bases matching TRBD1. TRBV23-1 is an open reading frame, and its role is uncertain. The V and J ends lost 0 bases and 2 bases, in that order; junction bases with no gene match: 4. The CDR3 is 16 amino acids. This chain's CDR3 is CASSQSNRGITDTQYF. As DNA, the CDR3 is TGCGCCAGCAGTCAATCTAACAGGGGGATCACAGATACGCAGTATTTT.

The V call is TRBV7-7, the J call TRBJ2-2, with 11 nucleotides matching TRBD1. The CDR3 covers 15 residues. Looked up from germline, CDR1 is SSHAT and CDR2 is FNYEAQ (reference sequence). The CDR3 reads CATTGQGALTGELFF. The DNA of the CDR3 is TGTGCTACCACCGGACAGGGGGCCCTAACCGGGGAGCTGTTTTTT.

This clonotype was detected many times. The rearrangement joins TRBV28 to TRBJ2-7; D is ambiguous. Per the germline V gene, CDR1 is MDHEN and CDR2 is SYDVKM. CDR3 length equals 17 residues. The V end lost 5 bases, the J end lost 0 bases, and 20 bases lay between the germline ends. Written as DNA, the CDR3 is TGTGCCAGCAGTACCTCCAGAGTGGAAGCCCACTCCTACGAGCAGTACTTC. This gives the protein CASSTSRVEAHSYEQYF.

This clonotype was detected ten times or more. The chain is built from TRBV7-9 and TRBJ2-1; D unclear. This CDR3 region has 14 residues. Trimming pared 0 bases from V and 9 bases from J, leaving 12 bases between. From germline, CDR1 is SEHNR and CDR2 FQNEAQ (reference sequence). The CDR3 loop reads CASSLAADVGEQFF. As DNA, the CDR3 is TGTGCCAGCAGCTTAGCGGCTGACGTTGGTGAGCAGTTCTTC.

This clonotype has ten or more counts. This chain links TRBV18 with TRBJ1-1, with D uncertain. Between the trimmed V and J ends, which lost 6 bases and 5 bases, there was a span of 13 bases. The CDR3 has 13 amino acids. Germline values: CDR1 KGHSH, CDR2 LQKENI. The CDR3 here is CASSAGDGTEAFF. The CDR3 DNA reads as TGTGCCAGCTCGGCGGGTGATGGGACTGAAGCTTTCTTT.

For this clonotype: A much bigger clone sits one base away, suggesting this may be a read error. The chain employs TRBV30 and TRBJ1-1; 7 bases map to TRBD1. This CDR3 has 13 amino acids. Per germline, CDR1 GTSNPN and CDR2 SVGIG (reference sequence). DNA of the CDR3: TGTGCCCGGAGTGGTTCAGGGGGCACTGAAGCTTTCTTT. It specifies CARSGSGGTEAFF.

Comments on this clonotype: At one of its ends the junction is not consistent with the germline gene, which may arise from a read error. This chain joins TRBV20-1 and TRBJ2-3; TRBD2 aligns across 8 bases. The CDR3 runs to 11 residues. From germline, CDR1 is DFQATT and CDR2 SNEGSKA (reference sequence). The CDR3 DNA is TGCAGTCCTGGAGCGGGAGATACGCAGTATTTC. Translation: CSPGAGDTQYF.

Ten or more counts support this clonotype. The rearrangement joins TRBV12-3 or TRBV12-4 to TRBJ1-3, with D uncertain. Trimming cost V 6 bases and J 7 bases, with 19 bases left between them. The CDR3 contains 15 residues. The CDR3 protein is CASSPDSGVGNTIYF. The CDR3 DNA sequence: TGTGCCAGCAGCCCCGACTCGGGCGTGGGGAACACCATATATTTT.

This clonotype has a count of ten or more. The chain carries TRBV20-1 and TRBJ2-4, with D perhaps matching TRBD2 (7 bases). The CDR3 has 15 amino acids. Trimming took 2 bases from V and 7 from J, leaving 18 bases between them. Germline lookup yields CDR1 DFQATT and CDR2 SNEGSKA (reference sequence). CDR3 sequence reads: CSARPLRGAENIQYF. The CDR3 DNA is TGCAGTGCTAGACCCCTCCGGGGGGCGGAGAACATTCAGTACTTC.

This clonotype was seen a handful of times. The CDR3 DNA follows: TGCAGCGTTAAGACAGGGCTGGCCTACGAGCAGTACTTC. It translates to CSVKTGLAYEQYF. This chain joins TRBV29-1 and TRBJ2-7, with 7 nucleotides matching TRBD1. The CDR3 loop spans 13 amino acids. J gave up 2 bases and V 5 bases, and 6 bases lay outside the gene matches. The germline V gene encodes CDR1 SQVTM and CDR2 ANQGSEA.

The genes are TRBV20-1 and TRBJ2-7; 11 bases line up with TRBD1. This CDR3 has 13 residues. CDR1 and CDR2 from the germline V gene are DFQATT and SNEGSKA (reference sequence). The V gene end was trimmed by 5 bases and the J gene end by 4 bases; junction bases not matched to a gene: 4. Here the CDR3 DNA reads TGCAGTGCTGGGGACAGGGGGACATACGAGCAGTACTTC. It yields the protein CSAGDRGTYEQYF.

This clonotype was counted many times. The chain recombines TRBV4-2 with TRBJ2-7; 9 bases align to TRBD1. The CDR3 consists of 17 residues. Trimming took 3 bases from V and 0 from J; bases not matched to a gene: 9. From germline, CDR1 is LGHNA and CDR2 YNFKEQ. In DNA form, the CDR3 reads TGTGCCAGCAGCCAGTCCCCGGGGACAGGGACCTCCTACGAGCAGTACTTC. As protein: CASSQSPGTGTSYEQYF.

The count of this clonotype is one. A much more abundant neighbour one base away suggests this may be a read error. The chain couples TRBV11-1 to TRBJ2-1; D ambiguous. Trimming cost V 2 bases and J 7 bases, with 12 bases left between them. The length of the CDR3 is 14 residues. CDR1 is SGHAT, CDR2 FQDESV, per germline (reference sequence). For the CDR3, the DNA is TGTGCCAGCAGCTTACTTGATCTATCTAATGAGCAGTTCTTC. Translated: CASSLLDLSNEQFF.

Many counts were recorded for this clonotype. The chain couples TRBV5-1 to TRBJ1-1, with 8 bases lining up with TRBD1. The CDR3 covers 13 residues. Germline values: CDR1 SGHRS, CDR2 YFSETQ. The trim removed 1 base at V and 6 bases at J, leaving 2 bases unmatched. The CDR3 is CASSLTGGAEAFF. CDR3 nucleotide sequence: TGCGCCAGCAGCTTGACAGGGGGAGCTGAAGCTTTCTTT.

This clonotype was recorded at least ten times. The J gene is TRBJ1-5, the V gene TRBV5-1; D call uncertain. The CDR3 totals 15 residues. The ends were cut back, 0 bases at V and 6 bases at J, with 13 bases in the middle. CDR1 and CDR2 from the germline V gene are SGHRS and YFSETQ. In DNA form, the CDR3 reads TGCGCCAGCAGCTTGGATGCAGGCGGGCGTCAGCCCCAGCATTTT. It translates to CASSLDAGGRQPQHF.

As concerns this clonotype: This may be a read error, as it is one base from a much larger clone. CDR3 sequence: CSAGTAGTSGRREEYF. The DNA for the CDR3 is TGCAGTGCTGGTACCGCCGGGACTAGCGGGAGGCGCGAGGAGTACTTC. This rearrangement joins TRBV20-1 to TRBJ2-7; 15 nucleotides line up with TRBD2. The CDR3 has 16 amino acids. From germline, CDR1 is DFQATT and CDR2 SNEGSKA (reference sequence).

This rearrangement joins TRBV27 to TRBJ2-1, with TRBD2 identical over 8 bases. CDR3 length: 14 amino acids. V trimming: 3 bases; J trimming: 6 bases; junction bases outside the gene matches: 4. CDR1 MNHEY and CDR2 SMNVEV come from the germline V gene (reference sequence). The CDR3 protein is CASSFSGDFNEQFF. CDR3 DNA: TGTGCCAGCAGTTTTAGCGGGGACTTCAATGAGCAGTTCTTC.

Many counts were recorded for this clonotype. This sequence joins TRBV28 and TRBJ2-5; 13 nucleotides match TRBD2. The germline CDR1 and CDR2 sequences are MDHEN and SYDVKM. V lost 4 bases and J lost 5; bases outside the gene matches: 7. The CDR3 has 16 residues. In nucleotides, the CDR3 is TGTGCCAGCAGTTCCTGGACTAGCGGGAGTGAGGAGACCCAGTACTTC. Its protein product is CASSSWTSGSEETQYF.

This sequence joins TRBV27 and TRBJ2-2; 7 nucleotides align to TRBD1. Trimming removed 5 bases from V and 4 bases from J; junction bases left unmatched: 7. From germline, CDR1 is MNHEY and CDR2 SMNVEV (reference sequence). The CDR3 has 15 amino acids. CDR3 in amino acids: CASSPTGWSTGELFF. For the CDR3, the DNA is TGTGCCAGCAGTCCGACAGGGTGGAGCACCGGGGAGCTGTTTTTT.

This clonotype was observed many times. This chain uses TRBV24-1 with TRBJ2-3; D remains unclear. Trimming pared 3 bases from V and 2 bases from J, leaving 14 bases between. The CDR3 loop spans 16 amino acids. In germline, CDR1 is KGHDR, CDR2 SFDVKD. CDR3 protein: CATSDKQSTNTDTQYF. The CDR3 nucleotides read TGTGCCACCAGTGATAAACAGTCAACAAACACAGATACGCAGTATTTT.

This clonotype was recorded many times. The J gene is TRBJ2-1, the V gene TRBV5-5, with D unclear. The V and J ends lost 1 base and 5 bases respectively, with 7 bases between them. The CDR3 runs 13 residues. Germline CDR1 is SGHKS and CDR2 is YYEKEE (reference sequence). Here the CDR3 DNA reads TGTGCCAGCAGCTTGTTGAGAGACAATGAGCAGTTCTTC. Translation: CASSLLRDNEQFF.

Many counts were recorded for this clonotype. The chain couples TRBV5-5 to TRBJ2-7; TRBD2 is a possible D gene (5 bases). The ends were cut back, 2 bases at V and 1 base at J, with 13 bases in the middle. CDR3 length: 15 amino acids. Germline V lookup: CDR1 SGHKS, CDR2 YYEKEE (reference sequence). Here the CDR3 reads CASSFVAGLSYEQYF. The CDR3 DNA is TGTGCCAGCAGCTTCGTGGCGGGTCTGTCCTACGAGCAGTACTTC.

This clonotype was observed at least ten times. The genes are TRBV20-1 and TRBJ2-7; D tentatively fits TRBD1 or TRBD2 (5 bases each). CDR1 is DFQATT and CDR2 is SNEGSKA in the germline V gene (reference sequence). The CDR3 length is 15 residues. V lost 6 bases, J lost 5 bases, and 23 bases lay in between. CDR3 in amino acids: CSAARGRAPVDEQYF. The CDR3 nucleotides are TGCAGTGCCGCCCGGGGCCGGGCTCCTGTGGACGAGCAGTACTTC.

The chain uses TRBV6-1 and TRBJ2-1; TRBD2 agrees at 10 bases. The CDR3 is 11 residues long. Germline lookup yields CDR1 MNHNS and CDR2 SASEGT. The J segment lost 12 bases and the V segment lost 7 bases, leaving 3 bases of the junction unmatched. CDR3 in DNA: TGTGCCAGCACTAGCGGGAGTTTGCAGTTCTTC. Translated: CASTSGSLQFF.

This clonotype was observed many times. The chain combines TRBV20-1 with TRBJ1-6; D remains unclear. Trimming removed 0 bases from V and 7 bases from J, with 13 bases in between. This CDR3 spans 15 amino acids. Germline CDR1 is DFQATT and CDR2 is SNEGSKA (reference sequence). The CDR3 spells CSARDPGRVNSPLHF. The CDR3 nucleotides read TGCAGTGCTAGAGATCCCGGCCGCGTAAATTCACCCCTCCACTTT.

To note about this clonotype: Since a much larger clone is just one base distant, this may be a read error. V gene TRBV7-2 combines with J gene TRBJ1-5, with a tentative D call TRBD1 (5 bases). V lost 4 bases and J 6 bases, leaving 19 bases between the germline ends. There are 16 residues in the CDR3. Germline V gives CDR1 SGHTA, CDR2 FQGNSA. The CDR3, as DNA: TGTGCCAGCAGCTCCCAGCCCCTCATGGGGCCTCAGCCCCAGCATTTT. Its protein product is CASSSQPLMGPQPQHF.

This clonotype was picked up many times. The J gene is TRBJ2-7, the V gene TRBV7-9; a weak D match, TRBD1 (6 bases). In germline, CDR1 is SEHNR, CDR2 FQNEAQ (reference sequence). Trimming stripped 5 bases from V and 6 bases from J, with 17 bases between. There are 14 residues in the CDR3. CDR3 residues: CASSPDMDSSEQYF. The CDR3 region has the DNA TGTGCCAGCAGCCCGGATATGGACAGTTCCGAGCAGTACTTC.

This clonotype was counted at least ten times. The chain employs TRBV4-2 and TRBJ2-5; TRBD2 agrees at 9 bases. Germline V gene sequence: CDR1 LGHNA, CDR2 YNFKEQ. Trimming at V came to 2 bases and at J to 1 base, leaving 5 bases not matched to a gene. This CDR3 has 16 residues. CDR3: CASSQRLLAGQETQYF. Here the CDR3 DNA reads TGTGCCAGCAGCCAACGGTTACTAGCGGGCCAAGAGACCCAGTACTTC.

This clonotype was recorded at least ten times. CDR3 in amino acids: CSARGRDRGKRLVDEQFF. CDR3 in DNA: TGCAGTGCTAGAGGGCGGGACAGGGGCAAACGCCTTGTGGATGAGCAGTTCTTC. This chain connects TRBV20-1 to TRBJ2-1, with 10 bases aligning to TRBD1. Germline V gene data show CDR1 as DFQATT and CDR2 as SNEGSKA (reference sequence). The CDR3 extends over 18 amino acids. With V trimmed by 1 base and J by 8 bases, 17 bases remained unmatched.

The chain employs TRBV18 and TRBJ1-3; D may be TRBD1 (6 bases). This CDR3 comprises 16 residues. V lost 3 bases to trimming and J lost 4 bases, with 16 bases between them. Germline V gives CDR1 KGHSH, CDR2 LQKENI. CDR3 in amino acids: CASSPPDRNNGNTIYF. The CDR3, as DNA: TGTGCCAGCTCACCCCCCGACAGGAACAACGGAAACACCATATATTTT.